A selection of T cell receptor beta chains follows, all from one sample in a study of CXCR3-negative and CXCR3-positive naive CD8 T cells. Following a re-call of the 5' RACE reads, TCRdb has one entry per CDR3 protein and lacks DNA. This listing includes approximately 65,000 distinct CDR3 sequences. Input material: naive CXCR3+ CD8+ T cells from blood. These receptors originate from a human donor in good health. Some clones in this sample may be carry-over from other donors' samples. Both conserved end residues are part of each CDR3.

V	J	CDR3
TRBV5-5	TRBJ2-3	CASSSTPGAPQDTQYF
TRBV29-1	TRBJ2-1	CGVAGEWTSGGSYNEQFF
TRBV6-5	TRBJ1-1	CASSKGGHYAFF
TRBV20-1	TRBJ1-2	CSATLGGEESMGYTF
TRBV29-1	TRBJ1-2	CSVDTGPTEGYTF
TRBV6-2/TRBV6-3	TRBJ2-7	CASSYGSETYEQYF
TRBV7-6	TRBJ2-2	CASSLETGGTGELFF
TRBV3-1	TRBJ2-1	CASSQDRRNEQFF
TRBV9	TRBJ2-2	CASSDSRTGRNTGELFF
TRBV28	TRBJ2-1	CASSSSGSSYNEQFF
TRBV6-1	TRBJ2-1	CASSSRAYYNEQFF
TRBV7-9	TRBJ2-5	CASRPRAGQGLAGNQETQYF
TRBV12-3/TRBV12-4	TRBJ2-3	CASSLALVDTQYF
TRBV7-9	TRBJ2-5	CASSPRTETQYF
TRBV12-3/TRBV12-4	TRBJ2-5	CASSLAGTVQETQYF
TRBV10-1	TRBJ1-2	CASIIATIPGYGYTF
TRBV4-3	TRBJ2-1	CASSQDVAGGLNEQFF
TRBV29-1	TRBJ1-1	CSAPHRVGEGRTEAFF
TRBV7-2	TRBJ2-7	CASSPGQGDYEQYF
TRBV27	TRBJ1-1	CASSLKGQGGWEAFF
TRBV29-1	TRBJ2-1	CSVDPYGLDYNEQFF
TRBV14	TRBJ2-5	CASSQDTSSGRGETQYF
TRBV6-2/TRBV6-3	TRBJ2-1	CASSYGLPEQFF
TRBV7-8	TRBJ2-4	CASSLAHRAKNIQYF
TRBV7-6	TRBJ2-7	CASSPGLSGSRNEQYF
TRBV29-1	TRBJ1-1	CSVEGTGNTEAFF
TRBV12-3/TRBV12-4	TRBJ1-2	CASSFLGGYGYTF
TRBV10-3	TRBJ2-2	CAISGGPPTGELFF
TRBV7-8	TRBJ1-1	CASSQTGGAFTEAFF
TRBV20-1	TRBJ2-5	CSAHITSGPQETQYF
TRBV12-3/TRBV12-4	TRBJ1-2	CASSPPPRVDGYTF
TRBV29-1	TRBJ2-2	CSVEGGDRYTGELFF
TRBV20-1	TRBJ2-7	CSARTGTNYEQYF
TRBV27	TRBJ2-7	CASSSNRGSYEQYF
TRBV25-1	TRBJ2-7	CASSVQGGGTYEQYF
TRBV7-2	TRBJ2-7	CASPYPRQESYEQYF
TRBV27	TRBJ1-1	CASSPGGMNTEAFF
TRBV7-9	TRBJ1-2	CASSLSSEGTHYGYTF
TRBV7-9	TRBJ2-3	CASSLGHNTDTQYF
TRBV7-9	TRBJ2-1	CASSFSPRDIMDEQFF
TRBV28	TRBJ2-7	CASSFYSSLSYEQYF
TRBV20-1	TRBJ1-2	CSARGEDSPFPGYTF
TRBV7-9	TRBJ2-3	CASSSTEDRGRDTQYF
TRBV29-1	TRBJ2-3	CSVAPGLGDTQYF
TRBV7-8	TRBJ2-7	CASSHPPYEQYF
TRBV5-5	TRBJ1-1	CASSSGELDTEAFF
TRBV6-5	TRBJ2-7	CASSSPLGAGTYEQYF
TRBV4-1	TRBJ1-1	CASSQVVSNTEVFF
TRBV7-6	TRBJ1-2	CASSLALGVNYGYTF
TRBV7-6	TRBJ1-6	CASRTVWSSYNSPLHF
TRBV28	TRBJ1-5	CASSPDIQPQHF
TRBV6-2/TRBV6-3	TRBJ2-3	CASMGFTDTQYF